Shown below are 8 T cell receptor beta chains from a single sample sequenced in a study of T cells in Graves' hyperthyroidism and ophthalmopathy. The source material, RNA transcripts, was used to amplify TCR beta CDR3 regions. First-round RT-PCR with HTBI primers amplified the TCR CDR3 region. From the multiplex PCR reads, TCRdb called clonotypes with MiXCR, one entry per CDR3 protein. The table lists approximately 400,000 distinct CDR3 sequences, roughly 15% of them singletons. The material sequenced was blood. Receptors originate from a woman aged 25-40 years with Graves' ophthalmopathy.

This clonotype was detected ten times or more. CDR3 residues: CASSGDASGGADTQYF. The CDR3 bases are TGTGCCAGCTCGGGTGACGCAAGCGGGGGGGCCGATACGCAGTATTTT. J is TRBJ2-3 and V is TRBV3-1, with 10 bases matching TRBD2. CDR1 and CDR2 (germline): LGHDT, YNNKEL (reference sequence). CDR3 length: 16 residues. V was clipped by 8 bases and J by 6 bases; unmatched bases: 14.

This clonotype was observed many times. The chain couples TRBV6-1 to TRBJ1-1; 7 positions agree with TRBD1. The CDR3 has 15 residues. V was pared by 4 bases and J by 1 base, with 6 bases of the junction left unmatched. The V gene's germline CDR1 is MNHNS and CDR2 SASEGT. The CDR3 nucleotides are TGTGCCAGCAGTGGAATAGGACAGGCGAACACTGAAGCTTTCTTT. Its translation: CASSGIGQANTEAFF.

This clonotype was observed many times. The rearrangement uses TRBV11-2 and TRBJ2-5; D perhaps matches TRBD1 (5 bases). V was shortened by 1 base and J by 5 bases, with 14 bases between the two germline ends. The CDR3 is 15 residues long. Germline V gives CDR1 SGHAT, CDR2 FQNNGV. DNA for the CDR3: TGTGCCAGCAGCTTAGCAAGGGCCAAGGGGGAGACCCAGTACTTC. This sequence encodes CASSLARAKGETQYF.

In this sample, this clonotype turned up many times. The V gene is TRBV28, the J gene TRBJ1-6; no definite D call. CDR1 and CDR2 (germline): MDHEN, SYDVKM. The CDR3 has 16 residues. Trimming removed 3 bases from V and 7 bases from J, with 16 bases in between. The CDR3 loop reads CASSFSFLKHNSPLHF. The DNA for the CDR3 is TGTGCCAGCAGTTTTTCCTTCCTTAAGCACAATTCACCCCTCCACTTT.

This clonotype appeared many times. The chain combines TRBV28 with TRBJ1-2, with D tentatively TRBD1 (6 bases). V was clipped by 10 bases and J by 2 bases, with 17 bases between them. This CDR3 comprises 14 residues. The germline CDR1 and CDR2 sequences are MDHEN and SYDVKM. In nucleotides, the CDR3 is TGTGCCACCTGGGGGGCAGGGGCAAACTATGGCTACACCTTC. Its translation: CATWGAGANYGYTF.

The CDR3, as DNA: TGTGCCAGCAGCTTAGCTGGGACAGGGAATGGCTACACCTTC. Its translation is CASSLAGTGNGYTF. The chain uses TRBV7-9 and TRBJ1-2, with TRBD1 identical over 9 bases. CDR1 is SEHNR, CDR2 FQNEAQ, per germline (reference sequence). This CDR3 region has 14 residues. Trimming cost V 0 bases and J 6 bases; bases outside gene matches: 2.

The sample holds many counts of this clonotype. The chain couples TRBV7-9 to TRBJ2-7, with a tentative D call TRBD1 (6 bases). There are 15 residues in the CDR3. Germline V CDR1 and CDR2: SEHNR, FQNEAQ (reference sequence). V dropped 4 bases and J dropped 3 bases, with 16 bases sitting between them. The CDR3 region has the DNA TGTGCCAGCAGCTACGGACAGAATAATTACTACGAGCAGTACTTC. Translation: CASSYGQNNYYEQYF.

The DNA for the CDR3 is TGTGCCACCAGCGACAGGAGTCCAGACTATAATTCACCCCTCCACTTT. Protein sequence: CATSDRSPDYNSPLHF. The V gene is TRBV15, the J gene TRBJ1-6; tentatively, D is TRBD1 (6 bases). The V and J ends lost 5 bases and 3 bases respectively, with 14 bases between them. This CDR3 contains 16 residues. CDR1 and CDR2 from the germline V gene are LNHNV and YYDKDF (reference sequence). The whole variable domain, remainder taken from reference TRBV15 and TRBJ1-6, is DAMVIQNPRYQVTQFGKPVTLSCSQTLNHNVMYWYQQKSSQAPKLLFHYYDKDFNNEADTPDNFQSRRPNTSFCFLDIRSPGLGDTAMYLCATSDRSPDYNSPLHFGNGTRLTVT.